A selection of T cell receptor beta chains follows, all from one sample in a study of T-cell memory formation after mild COVID-19. TCRdb ran MiXCR on the 5' RACE reads and lists one entry per CDR3 protein. The table records 300,000 to 400,000 distinct CDR3 sequences, over 25% of them present only once. The sample comprised PBMCs or a T cell subset sorted from them (not recorded which). Source of these receptors: an adult woman who had mild COVID-19 (a few samples of this study predate the infection). Cell type and time point are not known. The CDR3 runs from the conserved cysteine through the conserved F or W. The order of the fields is J gene, V gene, clone size, D gene, CDR3 DNA, CDR3 protein. The D gene is left open where the match is weak. Where a row states a size, it is once, few, many or the class of an expanded clone; other rows omit it.

TRBJ1-1 | TRBV20-1 | few | . | TGCAGTGCTCTCGGGGCCCAATTACTAATCTTT | CSALGAQLLIF
TRBJ1-1 | TRBV12-3/TRBV12-4 | few | . | TGTGCCAGCAGTCGTGGGACACCGAACACTGAAGCTTTCTTT | CASSRGTPNTEAFF
TRBJ2-5 | TRBV20-1 | few | . | TGCAGTGCCACATTCAGGGGTAGACAAGAGACCCAGTACTTC | CSATFRGRQETQYF
TRBJ1-1 | TRBV9 | . | . | TGTGCCAGCAGCGCGGGGGATCTTAACACTGAAGCTTTCTTT | CASSAGDLNTEAFF
TRBJ2-1 | TRBV7-2 | . | TRBD2 | TGTGCCAGCAGCCCTACTAGCGGGAGGTTGAATGAGCAGTTCTTC | CASSPTSGRLNEQFF
TRBJ1-6 | TRBV6-5 | . | . | TGTGCCAGCAGTTACTCGAGGCTAGCACCCCTCCACTTT | CASSYSRLAPLHF
TRBJ2-3 | TRBV11-2 | . | . | TGTGCCAGCAGCTTACTCAGTTTCACAGATACGCAGTATTTT | CASSLLSFTDTQYF
TRBJ2-2 | TRBV9 | . | . | TGTGCCAGCAGCGTAGAAGTGACGGTCACCGGGGAGCTGTTTTTT | CASSVEVTVTGELFF
TRBJ1-1 | TRBV12-3/TRBV12-4 | . | . | TGTGCCAGCAGTTATTCCGACAGTAACACTGAAGCTTTCTTT | CASSYSDSNTEAFF
TRBJ1-2 | TRBV4-3 | . | TRBD1 | TGCGCCAGCAGAGGCCCCCAACAGGGGATCTATGGCTACACCTTC | CASRGPQQGIYGYTF
TRBJ2-7 | TRBV24-1 | few | TRBD2 | TGTGCCACCTCTCCGAGGCCTAGCGGCTACGAGCAGTACTTC | CATSPRPSGYEQYF
TRBJ1-2 | TRBV29-1 | . | . | TGCAGCGTTGAAGTTGCGGGTAGTGGTGGCTACACCTTC | CSVEVAGSGGYTF
TRBJ1-1 | TRBV20-1 | . | . | TGCAGTGCTAGGCTTCGTGGGTCTCGAGCTTTCTTT | CSARLRGSRAFF
TRBJ2-1 | TRBV11-2 | few | TRBD2 | TGTGCCAGCAGCTTCGGACTAGCGGGAGTGGATGAGCAGTTCTTC | CASSFGLAGVDEQFF
TRBJ2-7 | TRBV12-3/TRBV12-4 | few | TRBD2 | TGTGCCAGCAGTTTTAGCGGGAGGGCCTACGAGCAGTACTTC | CASSFSGRAYEQYF
TRBJ2-1 | TRBV20-1 | . | . | TGCAGTGCTAGATCTGGGACCCTCTACAATGAGCAGTTCTTC | CSARSGTLYNEQFF
TRBJ1-5 | TRBV28 | once | . | TGTGCCAGCAGTTTCCTCGTTGGACAGCCCCAGCATTTT | CASSFLVGQPQHF
TRBJ1-1 | TRBV5-6 | . | . | TGTGCCAGCAGCTTGGGGGTCCTTCTTATCTTCACTGAAGCTTTCTTT | CASSLGVLLIFTEAFF
TRBJ2-7 | TRBV5-1 | few | . | TGCGCCAGCAGCAATATAGGATGGTCGAGGAACGAGCAGTACTTC | CASSNIGWSRNEQYF
TRBJ2-5 | TRBV3-1 | few | TRBD1 | TGTGCCAGCAGCCCGACCGGGACAGGGCAAGAGACCCAGTACTTC | CASSPTGTGQETQYF
TRBJ2-3 | TRBV10-3 | few | TRBD2 | TGTGCCATCAAGGAGGGACTAGCGGGATTGGATACGCAGTATTTT | CAIKEGLAGLDTQYF
TRBJ1-5 | TRBV6-5 | . | . | TGTGCCAGCAAAGTCAGGGAGAGCAATCAGCCCCAGCATTTT | CASKVRESNQPQHF
TRBJ1-5 | TRBV4-3 | few | . | TGCGCCAGCAGCCAAATGCTCGGTCAGCCCCAGCATTTT | CASSQMLGQPQHF
TRBJ1-4 | TRBV3-1 | . | . | TGTGCCAGCAGCCTAAATCAGGGTTTCGGTGAAAAACTGTTTTTT | CASSLNQGFGEKLFF
TRBJ2-7 | TRBV7-3 | . | TRBD1 | TGTGCCAGCAGGAAGAACACCGGGACAGGGGAATACGAGCAGTACTTC | CASRKNTGTGEYEQYF
TRBJ1-5 | TRBV18 | . | TRBD1 | TGTGCCAGCTCACCAACAGCGGACAGGGTCAACCAGCCCCAGCATTTT | CASSPTADRVNQPQHF
TRBJ1-1 | TRBV5-1 | few | TRBD1 | TGCGCCAGCAGCCCGCTCGGGACAGGGACCACTGAAGCTTTCTTT | CASSPLGTGTTEAFF
TRBJ2-7 | TRBV5-6 | many | TRBD1 | TGTGCCAGCAGAGGGACAGGGGCCTACGAGCAGTACTTC | CASRGTGAYEQYF
TRBJ2-5 | TRBV10-3 | . | TRBD2 | TGTGCCATCCGCGGGGGGCAAGAGACCCAGTACTTC | CAIRGGQETQYF
TRBJ1-1 | TRBV3-1 | few | TRBD1 | TGTGCCAGCAGCTTCGGACAGGGTGTAACCGGAACTTTCTTT | CASSFGQGVTGTFF
TRBJ2-3 | TRBV10-3 | few | TRBD2 | TGTGCCACCAAAAGAATAGCGGGCAACACAGATACGCAGTATTTT | CATKRIAGNTDTQYF
TRBJ2-2 | TRBV5-5 | . | . | TGTGCCAGCAGCTTTTGGGGGCCCACCGGGGAGCTGTTTTTT | CASSFWGPTGELFF
TRBJ1-5 | TRBV7-6 | many | . | TGTGCCAGCAGCCCCAGCACGGGGGGCATGGATCAGCCCCAGCATTTT | CASSPSTGGMDQPQHF
TRBJ2-1 | TRBV11-2 | few | TRBD1 | TGTGCCAGCAGCTTATCCGGGACAGGGGTCGTCAATGAGCAGTTCTTC | CASSLSGTGVVNEQFF
TRBJ1-5 | TRBV30 | few | TRBD1 | TGTGCCTGGAGTAAAGGACAGGGGAACAATCAGCCCCAGCATTTT | CAWSKGQGNNQPQHF
TRBJ2-7 | TRBV7-9 | . | TRBD2 | TGTGCCAGCAGCTTAACTAGCGGGCCCTACGAGCAGTACTTC | CASSLTSGPYEQYF
TRBJ1-2 | TRBV27 | few | TRBD1 | TGTGCCAGCAGTTCCCTGGACAGGTCGGGATATGGCTACACCTTC | CASSSLDRSGYGYTF
TRBJ2-3 | TRBV29-1 | . | . | TGCAGCGTTGACGGAACGCCCACAGATACGCAGTATTTT | CSVDGTPTDTQYF
TRBJ2-5 | TRBV19 | . | TRBD1 | TGTGCCAGTAGCCCGACCGGGACAGGGGGCCGGGAGACCCAGTACTTC | CASSPTGTGGRETQYF
TRBJ2-3 | TRBV10-2 | . | TRBD2 | TGCGCCAGCATGAGTCCTAGCGGGGGCACAGATACGCAGTATTTT | CASMSPSGGTDTQYF
TRBJ1-6 | TRBV12-5 | . | . | TGTGCTAGTGGCTCACAGGGTACGAATTCACCCCTCCACTTT | CASGSQGTNSPLHF
TRBJ2-5 | TRBV20-1 | . | . | TGCAGTGCGCACTCGGGGGGCACAGGAGAGACCCAGTACTTC | CSAHSGGTGETQYF
TRBJ1-5 | TRBV24-1 | . | . | TGTGCCACCAGTGATGGGAGACTCCAGCCCCAGCATTTT | CATSDGRLQPQHF
TRBJ2-3 | TRBV11-3 | . | . | TGTGCCAGCAGCTCCCAGGTGCACCGGGCTAGCACAGATACGCAGTATTTT | CASSSQVHRASTDTQYF
TRBJ2-2 | TRBV6-5 | few | . | TGTGCCAGCAGCCCCTGGGGGTCCGGGGAGCTGTTTTTT | CASSPWGSGELFF
TRBJ2-7 | TRBV27 | few | TRBD2 | TGTGCCAGCAGTTTAGGGGAGGGATACGAGCAGTACTTC | CASSLGEGYEQYF
TRBJ1-5 | TRBV12-3/TRBV12-4 | . | . | TGTGCCAGCAGTTTATGGGCGGAAAATCAGCCCCAGCATTTT | CASSLWAENQPQHF
TRBJ2-3 | TRBV7-9 | few | . | TGTGCCAGCAGCGCAAGCTTGACAGATACGCAGTATTTT | CASSASLTDTQYF
TRBJ1-5 | TRBV19 | . | . | TGTGCCAGTAGTTCAGGGGATGTGGGCAATCAGCCCCAGCATTTT | CASSSGDVGNQPQHF
TRBJ2-7 | TRBV19 | few | . | TGTGCCAGTAGTATCAGCCCCCAGGGGATGGGGCAGTACTTC | CASSISPQGMGQYF
TRBJ2-5 | TRBV5-5 | . | TRBD2 | TGTGCCAGCAGGTCCGGGACTAGATTGGAGACCCAGTACTTC | CASRSGTRLETQYF
TRBJ2-3 | TRBV4-3 | . | TRBD2 | TGCGCCAGCAGCCAAGATCTTACTAGCGGGAGGGATACGCAGTATTTT | CASSQDLTSGRDTQYF